This T cell receptor beta chain was obtained from a study of cytomegalovirus exposure and HLA in healthy donors. Findings and caveats of the study: Differences between HLA loci emerged in a later analysis of TCR association rates, with DRB1 most and HLA-C fewest.

PCR used 60 Vbeta primers and 13 Jbeta primers. TCRdb's copy holds only in-frame clones and misses some; the assay was immunoSEQ multiplex PCR. The profile shows tens of thousands of clones, approximately 72% of them singletons. This CDR3 is 15 amino acids long. Germline V CDR1 and CDR2: MDHEN, SYDVKM. V was shortened by 8 bases and J by 4 bases, with 18 bases between the two germline ends. With respect to this clone: Its target is not known.

The rearrangement joins TRBV28 to TRBJ1-5, with D unclear. The sample consisted of PBMCs. This sequence was found in a woman between 35 and 50 years old in good health and CMV-seronegative. CDR3 sequence: CASALAGRSNQPQHF. CDR3 nucleotide sequence: TGTGCCAGCGCCTTAGCGGGCAGGTCAAATCAGCCCCAGCATTTT.